These 19 T cell receptor beta chains were all obtained from the same sample, sequenced in a study of radiation and T cells in renal cell carcinoma. Stated time point: blood 4 weeks post-SBRT, at nephrectomy. The treatment was: 15 Gy SBRT to primary tumor, nephrectomy 4 weeks later. TCRdb's copy holds only in-frame clones and misses some; the assay was immunoSEQ multiplex PCR. Of just under 150,000 clones in the sample, 86% were seen once. The specimen was blood, collected from a patient whose treatment included radiotherapy and nephrectomy. The receptor source for this set is a woman aged 50 to 60 with renal cell carcinoma.

This clone was seen a single time. The J gene is TRBJ2-1, the V gene TRBV18; 12 nucleotides align to TRBD2. Trimming at V came to 2 bases and at J to 9 bases, leaving 5 bases not matched to a gene. The length of the CDR3 is 15 residues. The germline V gene encodes CDR1 KGHSH and CDR2 LQKENI. As DNA, the CDR3 is TGTGCCAGCTCACCATCTAGCGGGAGGGAAGGTGAGCAGTTCTTC. Translation: CASSPSSGREGEQFF.

The chain employs TRBV5-4 and TRBJ2-1; D not certain. The length of the CDR3 is 13 residues. Trimming cost V 0 bases and J 7 bases, with 8 bases left between them. Germline assignment: CDR1 SGHNT and CDR2 YYREEE (reference sequence). The CDR3 DNA is TGTGCCAGCAGCTTGGCTACTGGGAATGAGCAGTTCTTC. Its protein product is CASSLATGNEQFF.

The genes are TRBV29-1 and TRBJ2-1, with 7 bases lining up with TRBD2. CDR1 and CDR2 (germline): SQVTM, ANQGSEA. The CDR3 totals 15 residues. The ends lost 7 bases at V and 1 base at J; junction bases unmatched: 10. The CDR3 reads CSGGSGGRSYNEQFF. The CDR3 region has the DNA TGCAGCGGTGGATCCGGGGGGAGGTCCTACAATGAGCAGTTCTTC.

The rearrangement links TRBV14 to TRBJ2-1; TRBD2 might be the D (6 bases). The germline V gene encodes CDR1 SGHDN and CDR2 FVKESK. V lost 1 base and J 2 bases, leaving 15 bases between the germline ends. The CDR3 runs to 17 residues. CDR3 sequence: CASSQVYLRLAYNEQFF. Here the CDR3 DNA reads TGTGCCAGCAGCCAAGTATACTTGAGACTAGCCTACAATGAGCAGTTCTTC.

This chain joins TRBV6-5 and TRBJ1-4; D is perhaps TRBD1 (6 bases). The CDR3 sequence is 16 residues long. Germline CDR1 is MNHEY and CDR2 is SVGAGI. Trimming cost V 2 bases and J 4 bases, with 14 bases left between them. The CDR3 DNA is TGTGCCAGCAGTTACGCAAAGGACAGTAATAATGAAAAACTGTTTTTT. This codes for CASSYAKDSNNEKLFF.

As concerns this clone: The same CDR3 arises from other DNA sequences in this sample as well. The gene calls are TRBV6-5 and TRBJ1-1, with D maybe TRBD1 (6 bases). V was cut by 1 base and J by 2 bases, with 8 bases left in between. The length of the CDR3 is 14 residues. CDR1 is MNHEY, CDR2 SVGAGI, per germline. The CDR3 region is CASSYLQGNTEAFF. The CDR3 DNA reads as TGTGCCAGCAGTTACTTACAGGGTAACACTGAAGCTTTCTTT.

The chain has TRBV19 and TRBJ1-4, with D perhaps matching TRBD1 (5 bases). The germline CDR1 and CDR2 sequences are LNHDA and SQIVND (reference sequence). Trimming stripped 4 bases from V and 5 bases from J, with 11 bases between. The CDR3 contains 14 residues. The CDR3 bases are TGTGCCAGTAGTAGACAGACCCTAAATGAAAAACTGTTTTTT. Its protein is CASSRQTLNEKLFF.

The rearrangement uses TRBV6-5 and TRBJ2-6; D is uncertain. The CDR3 has 12 amino acids. Trimming removed 3 bases at V and 3 bases at J, with 0 bases between. Germline V CDR1 and CDR2: MNHEY, SVGAGI. As DNA, the CDR3 is TGTGCCAGCAGTTATGGGGCCAACGTCCTGACTTTC. Protein product: CASSYGANVLTF.

J is TRBJ1-4 and V is TRBV18; 9 nucleotides align to TRBD1. The germline V gene has CDR1 KGHSH and CDR2 LQKENI. This CDR3 contains 15 residues. Unmatched junction bases numbered 0, after V lost 3 bases and J lost 1 base. CDR3 in amino acids: CASSPDRGTNEKLFF. CDR3 DNA: TGTGCCAGCTCACCGGACAGGGGAACTAATGAAAAACTGTTTTTT.

The CDR3 nucleotides read TGCGCCAGCAGCCAAGATCCCGGGATTGTCGGGGAGCTGTTTTTT. Translation gives CASSQDPGIVGELFF. The genes are TRBV4-3 and TRBJ2-2, with a weak D call TRBD2 (5 bases). The CDR3 extends over 15 amino acids. V was cut by 0 bases and J by 7 bases, with 12 bases left in between. Germline CDR1 is LGHNA and CDR2 is YSLEER.

This clone is deemed medium-sized. The J gene is TRBJ1-5, the V gene TRBV30; D gene ambiguous. Germline CDR1 is GTSNPN and CDR2 is SVGIG (reference sequence). The CDR3 length is 13 residues. Trimming left V 2 bases short and J 4 bases short, with 9 bases between. CDR3 bases: TGTGCCTGGAGTCGCAGAGGGAATCAGCCCCAGCATTTT. It is translated as CAWSRRGNQPQHF.

The rearrangement links TRBV28 to TRBJ2-7; D is unresolved. Germline values: CDR1 MDHEN, CDR2 SYDVKM. Trimming took off 6 bases at V and 6 bases at J, with 9 bases between the two ends. The CDR3 covers 11 residues. The CDR3 nucleotides are TGTGCCAGCAGCTCTTGGAGCGAGCAGTACTTC. Amino acid sequence: CASSSWSEQYF.

This rearrangement joins TRBV7-6 to TRBJ1-5; D ambiguous. Germline values: CDR1 SGHVS, CDR2 FNYEAQ. CDR3 length: 11 amino acids. Trimming pared 8 bases from V and 4 bases from J, leaving 6 bases between. CDR3 loop: CASGPNQPQHF. The DNA of the CDR3 is TGTGCCAGCGGACCTAATCAGCCCCAGCATTTT.

The chain couples TRBV7-9 to TRBJ1-1; D ambiguous. The germline gives CDR1 SEHNR, CDR2 FQNEAQ (reference sequence). V was cut by 5 bases and J by 3 bases, with 10 bases left in between. This CDR3 has 13 amino acids. Here the CDR3 reads CASSPQRDTEAFF. The CDR3 DNA reads TGTGCCAGCAGCCCACAGCGGGACACTGAAGCTTTCTTT.

The chain links TRBV7-2 to TRBJ2-3, with unresolved D. The CDR3 totals 13 residues. The germline V gene has CDR1 SGHTA and CDR2 FQGNSA. Trimming removed 3 bases from V and 4 bases from J, with 8 bases in between. The CDR3: CASSLIPPDTQYF. CDR3 in DNA: TGTGCCAGCAGCTTGATTCCGCCAGATACGCAGTATTTT. The complete variable domain, with remaining parts taken from reference TRBV7-2 and TRBJ2-3, reads GAGVSQSPSNKVTEKGKDVELRCDPISGHTALYWYRQSLGQGLEFLIYFQGNSAPDKSGLPSDRFSAERTGGSVSTLTIQRTQQEDSAVYLCASSLIPPDTQYFGPGTRLTVL.

This clone was detected only a few times. V and J are TRBV7-3 and TRBJ1-5, with D unclear. V lost 2 bases and J 1 base, leaving 3 bases between the germline ends. Germline V lookup: CDR1 SGHTA, CDR2 FQGTGA. This CDR3 contains 13 residues. The CDR3 loop reads CASSLSSNQPQHF. The CDR3 bases are TGTGCCAGCAGCTTATCCAGCAATCAGCCCCAGCATTTT.

With respect to this clone: One end of the junction is discordant with germline, which a read error may explain. This chain joins TRBV7-2 and TRBJ2-7; no firm D call. Per germline, CDR1 SGHTA and CDR2 FQGNSA. The CDR3 totals 13 residues. The CDR3 DNA sequence: TGTGCCAGCAGCTTAGCGGGCCCGTACGGGCAGTACTTC. Translating gives CASSLAGPYGQYF. Complete variable domain (other parts from reference TRBV7-2 and TRBJ2-7): GAGVSQSPSNKVTEKGKDVELRCDPISGHTALYWYRQSLGQGLEFLIYFQGNSAPDKSGLPSDRFSAERTGGSVSTLTIQRTQQEDSAVYLCASSLAGPYGQYFGPGTRLTVT.

V and J are TRBV19 and TRBJ1-2; a weak D match, TRBD1 (6 bases). The germline V gene has CDR1 LNHDA and CDR2 SQIVND (reference sequence). V shed 4 bases and J shed 10 bases, with 13 bases lying between them. The CDR3 loop spans 12 amino acids. The CDR3 here is CASSTPRGTYTF. CDR3 coding DNA: TGTGCCAGTAGTACCCCCAGGGGAACCTACACCTTC. The full variable domain, its missing parts supplied by reference TRBV19 and TRBJ1-2, is DGGITQSPKYLFRKEGQNVTLSCEQNLNHDAMYWYRQDPGQGLRLIYYSQIVNDFQKGDIAEGYSVSREKKESFPLTVTSAQKNPTAFYLCASSTPRGTYTFGSGTRLTVV.

This chain uses TRBV7-9 with TRBJ1-1; no clear D gene. The CDR3 is 15 amino acids. Germline V gene lookup returns CDR1 SEHNR and CDR2 FQNEAQ (reference sequence). The V end lost 1 base, the J end lost 0 bases, and 9 bases lay between the germline ends. The CDR3: CASSLGGTMNTEAFF. CDR3 in DNA: TGTGCCAGCAGCTTAGGTGGCACCATGAACACTGAAGCTTTCTTT.